The rows below give T cell receptor beta chains drawn from one sample of a study of blood T cell repertoires in COVID-19. Repertoires were generated with immunoSEQ multiplex PCR, while TCRdb's copy carries only in-frame clones and drops some. The table includes 160,000 or so clones, roughly four fifths detected once. The sample taken for sequencing was peripheral blood. The receptor set was obtained from a man in his 70s who had recovered from COVID-19. Both conserved end residues are part of each CDR3. The D gene is left open where the match is weak. Not every row has a clone size; where given, it reads once, few, many or a size class.

abundance,v_gene,d_gene,j_gene,CDR3aa,CDR3nt
once,TRBV5-5,NA,TRBJ1-1,CASSLALFTEAFF,TGTGCCAGCAGCTTGGCCCTTTTCACTGAAGCTTTCTTT
NA,TRBV19,TRBD1,TRBJ1-6,CASGQGVVVNSPLHF,TGTGCCAGTGGCCAGGGGGTAGTGGTTAATTCACCCCTCCACTTT
NA,TRBV7-2,TRBD1,TRBJ2-3,CASSSRGTGTDTQYF,TGTGCCAGCAGCTCCCGTGGGACAGGCACAGATACGCAGTATTTT
NA,TRBV2,NA,TRBJ1-2,CASRQQGLGGYTF,TGTGCCAGCAGACAGCAGGGGCTGGGTGGCTACACCTTC
NA,TRBV2,NA,TRBJ1-2,CATSRLNGYTF,TGTGCCACATCAAGACTCAATGGCTACACCTTC
NA,TRBV7-9,TRBD1,TRBJ2-1,CASSLAPGGYNEQFF,TGTGCCAGCAGCTTAGCCCCAGGGGGTTACAATGAGCAGTTCTTC
NA,TRBV5-1,NA,TRBJ2-3,CASSVTPGTDTQYF,TGCGCCAGCAGCGTAACGCCGGGCACAGATACGCAGTATTTT
NA,TRBV7-9,TRBD2,TRBJ2-1,CASSSLAGSYNEQFF,TGTGCCAGCAGCTCTCTAGCGGGCTCCTACAATGAGCAGTTCTTC
NA,TRBV18,NA,TRBJ2-2,CASSPNSLSNTGELFF,TGTGCCAGCTCACCAAATTCACTATCGAACACCGGGGAGCTGTTTTTT
NA,TRBV7-2,NA,TRBJ1-2,CASSFGQGAVMFAF,NA
NA,TRBV15,TRBD2,TRBJ2-5,CATSRKSGRSTGETQYF,TGTGCCACCAGCAGAAAAAGCGGGAGGTCGACCGGAGAGACCCAGTACTTC
once,TRBV9,NA,TRBJ2-2,CASSVVPGYTGELFF,TGTGCCAGCAGCGTAGTCCCAGGATACACCGGGGAGCTGTTTTTT
NA,TRBV27,TRBD2,TRBJ2-5,CASTPRAPGAGVAETQYF,TGTGCCAGCACCCCCCGGGCCCCCGGAGCGGGAGTTGCTGAGACCCAGTACTTC
NA,TRBV7-3,NA,TRBJ1-1,CASSSTSGVTEAFF,TGTGCCAGCAGCAGTACGTCCGGGGTCACTGAAGCTTTCTTT
NA,TRBV2,NA,TRBJ2-3,CASSDQGIGDTQYF,TGTGCCAGCAGTGACCAGGGAATTGGAGATACGCAGTATTTT
once,TRBV7-2,TRBD2,TRBJ2-7,CASSPRGLAGAYEQYF,TGTGCCAGCAGCCCGCGCGGACTAGCGGGAGCCTACGAGCAGTACTTC
NA,TRBV5-1,TRBD1,TRBJ2-5,CASSPDRVQETQYF,TGCGCCAGCAGCCCGGACAGGGTCCAAGAGACCCAGTACTTC
NA,TRBV3-1/TRBV3-2,TRBD2,TRBJ2-1,CASSQGLAKNNEQFF,TGTGCCAGCAGCCAAGGACTAGCGAAAAACAATGAGCAGTTCTTC
NA,TRBV6-1,NA,TRBJ1-5,CASRRNSNQPQHF,TGTGCCAGCAGGAGAAATAGCAATCAGCCCCAGCATTTT
NA,TRBV6-1,NA,TRBJ1-1,CASSDRPRVTEAFF,TGTGCCAGCAGTGATCGACCCAGGGTTACTGAAGCTTTCTTT
NA,TRBV30,TRBD1,TRBJ2-5,CAWKQGGIETQYF,TGTGCCTGGAAACAGGGGGGTATAGAGACCCAGTACTTC
NA,TRBV28,NA,TRBJ1-1,CASKFPGTPPEAFF,TGTGCCAGCAAATTTCCCGGGACACCCCCAGAAGCTTTCTTT
NA,TRBV19,TRBD2,TRBJ2-1,CASSLPPGGPLPNEQFF,TGTGCCAGTAGCCTTCCTCCGGGAGGGCCTTTACCCAATGAGCAGTTCTTC
NA,TRBV30,TRBD2,TRBJ2-7,CALSQREYQEQYF,TGTGCCTTAAGTCAGCGGGAGTATCAGGAGCAGTACTTC
NA,TRBV25-1,NA,TRBJ1-4,CASSDRVVGEKLFF,TGTGCCAGCAGTGACAGGGTCGTTGGGGAAAAACTGTTTTTT
NA,TRBV5-1,NA,TRBJ1-1,CASSRDKVTEAFF,TGCGCCAGCAGCAGGGACAAAGTAACTGAAGCTTTCTTT
once,TRBV25-1,NA,TRBJ2-7,CASSESGAARRGHEQYF,TGTGCCAGCAGTGAATCGGGAGCGGCACGGAGGGGGCACGAGCAGTACTTC
NA,TRBV5-4,NA,TRBJ2-3,CASSVEGTDTQYF,TGTGCCAGCAGCGTAGAGGGCACAGATACGCAGTATTTT
NA,TRBV13,NA,TRBJ2-7,CASSHTQGPLAYEQYF,TGTGCCAGCAGCCATACACAGGGCCCTTTGGCCTACGAGCAGTACTTC
NA,TRBV28,NA,TRBJ2-2,CASTRRGNTGELFF,TGTGCCAGCACCCGGAGGGGGAACACCGGGGAGCTGTTTTTT
NA,TRBV24-1,NA,TRBJ2-3,CATSDSRRLADTQYF,TGTGCCACCAGTGATTCCCGGAGGCTAGCAGATACGCAGTATTTT
once,TRBV2,NA,TRBJ1-1,CASSVERNTEAFF,TGTGCCAGCAGTGTGGAGAGGAACACTGAAGCTTTCTTT
NA,TRBV9,NA,TRBJ2-3,CASTEGGTDTQYF,TGTGCCAGCACCGAAGGGGGAACAGATACGCAGTATTTT
NA,TRBV6-5,TRBD1,TRBJ2-3,CASSSTTGGFNTQYF,TGTGCCAGCAGTTCCACGACAGGGGGCTTTAATACGCAGTATTTT
once,TRBV9,NA,TRBJ2-2,CASSPQNSGAGELFF,TGTGCCAGCAGCCCCCAAAATTCGGGAGCCGGGGAGCTGTTTTTT
once,TRBV11-2,NA,TRBJ2-2,CASSPWAGRRTGELFF,TGTGCCAGCAGCCCCTGGGCGGGACGGAGAACCGGGGAGCTGTTTTTT
NA,TRBV5-6,TRBD2,TRBJ2-3,CASSLTRLAYSTDTQYF,TGTGCCAGCAGCTTGACCCGACTAGCGTATAGCACAGATACGCAGTATTTT
few,TRBV18,NA,TRBJ2-6,CASSPGGGIGANVLTF,TGTGCCAGCTCACCAGGGGGGGGCATCGGGGCCAACGTCCTGACTTTC
NA,TRBV7-9,NA,TRBJ1-1,CASNPGQSPLNTEAFF,TGTGCCAGCAACCCCGGACAGAGCCCCCTCAACACTGAAGCTTTCTTT
NA,TRBV14,NA,TRBJ1-5,CASSQSSENQPQHF,TGTGCCAGCAGCCAAAGTAGCGAGAATCAGCCCCAGCATTTT
NA,TRBV7-2,NA,TRBJ2-3,CASSLDEGRGTDTQYF,TGTGCCAGCAGCTTAGATGAAGGTCGGGGGACAGATACGCAGTATTTT
NA,TRBV4-1,TRBD1,TRBJ1-4,CASSQMGQVHLLDEKLFF,TGCGCCAGCAGCCAAATGGGACAGGTCCACTTGTTGGATGAAAAACTGTTTTTT
NA,TRBV6-4,TRBD1,TRBJ1-2,CASSPGQGLGYGYTF,TGTGCCAGCAGCCCCGGACAGGGGCTGGGCTATGGCTACACCTTC
NA,TRBV18,NA,TRBJ1-6,CASSPPGGNNSPLHF,TGTGCCAGCTCACCACCGGGGGGGAATAATTCACCCCTCCACTTT
NA,TRBV28,TRBD1,TRBJ1-6,CASRRDSYNSPLHF,TGTGCCAGCAGGCGGGACAGCTATAATTCACCCCTCCACTTT
NA,TRBV9,TRBD2,TRBJ2-1,CASSPSGRSYNEQFF,TGTGCCAGCAGCCCTAGCGGGAGGTCCTACAATGAGCAGTTCTTC
NA,TRBV6-5,TRBD1,TRBJ1-1,CASSIQGVMNTEAFF,TGTGCCAGCAGTATCCAGGGGGTTATGAACACTGAAGCTTTCTTT
NA,TRBV4-1,TRBD1,TRBJ1-2,CASSLGPGQGYRGYTF,TGCGCCAGCAGCTTAGGGCCGGGACAGGGATATCGTGGCTACACCTTC
once,TRBV21-1,NA,TRBJ2-1,CATPEGDSGRPSYNEQFF,TGTGCCACTCCGGAAGGGGATAGCGGGAGGCCCTCCTACAATGAGCAGTTCTTC
NA,TRBV6-2/TRBV6-3,TRBD1,TRBJ2-7,CASSPRTGGSYEQYF,TGTGCCAGCAGTCCCCGGACAGGGGGCTCCTACGAGCAGTACTTC